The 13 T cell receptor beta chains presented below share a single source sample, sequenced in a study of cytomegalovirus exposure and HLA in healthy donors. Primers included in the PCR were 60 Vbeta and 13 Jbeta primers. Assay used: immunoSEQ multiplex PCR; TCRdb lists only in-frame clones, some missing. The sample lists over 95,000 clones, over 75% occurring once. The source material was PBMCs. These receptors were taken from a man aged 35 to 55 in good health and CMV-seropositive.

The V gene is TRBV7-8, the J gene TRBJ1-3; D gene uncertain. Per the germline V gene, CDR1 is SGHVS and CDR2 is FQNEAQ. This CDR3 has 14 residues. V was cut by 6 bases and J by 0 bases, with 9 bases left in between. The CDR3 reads CASRPDNSGNTIYF. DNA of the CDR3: TGTGCCAGCAGGCCAGACAACTCTGGAAACACCATATATTTT.

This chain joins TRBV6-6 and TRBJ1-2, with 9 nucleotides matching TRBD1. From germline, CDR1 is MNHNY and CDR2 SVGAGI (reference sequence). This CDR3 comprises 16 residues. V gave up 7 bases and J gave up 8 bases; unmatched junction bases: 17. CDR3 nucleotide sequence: TGTGCCAGCACTCTAAGGGTCACAGGGGGCACAGGAGGCTACACCTTC. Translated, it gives CASTLRVTGGTGGYTF.

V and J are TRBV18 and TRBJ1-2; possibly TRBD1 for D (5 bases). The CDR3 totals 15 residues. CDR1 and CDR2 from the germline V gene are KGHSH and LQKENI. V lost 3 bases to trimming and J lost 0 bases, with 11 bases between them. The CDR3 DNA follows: TGTGCCAGCTCACCCCAGGGTCTGGCTAACTATGGCTACACCTTC. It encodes CASSPQGLANYGYTF. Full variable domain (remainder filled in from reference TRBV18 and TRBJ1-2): NAGVMQNPRHLVRRRGQEARLRCSPMKGHSHVYWYRQLPEEGLKFMVYLQKENIIDESGMPKERFSAEFPKEGPSILRIQQVVRGDSAAYFCASSPQGLANYGYTFGSGTRLTVV.

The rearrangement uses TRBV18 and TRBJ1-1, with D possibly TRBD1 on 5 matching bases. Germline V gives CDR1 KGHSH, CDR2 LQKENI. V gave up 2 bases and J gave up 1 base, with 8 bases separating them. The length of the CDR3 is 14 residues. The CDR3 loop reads CASSPGQGNTEAFF. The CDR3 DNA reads TGTGCCAGCTCACCAGGTCAGGGGAACACTGAAGCTTTCTTT.

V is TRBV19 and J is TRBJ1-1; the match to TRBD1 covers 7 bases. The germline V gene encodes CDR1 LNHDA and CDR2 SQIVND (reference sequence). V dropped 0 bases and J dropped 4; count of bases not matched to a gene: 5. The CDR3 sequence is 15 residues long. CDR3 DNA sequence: TGTGCCAGTAGTATAGACCCGGGACAGTTCACTGAAGCTTTCTTT. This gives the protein CASSIDPGQFTEAFF. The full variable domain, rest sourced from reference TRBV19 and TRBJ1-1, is DGGITQSPKYLFRKEGQNVTLSCEQNLNHDAMYWYRQDPGQGLRLIYYSQIVNDFQKGDIAEGYSVSREKKESFPLTVTSAQKNPTAFYLCASSIDPGQFTEAFFGQGTRLTVV.

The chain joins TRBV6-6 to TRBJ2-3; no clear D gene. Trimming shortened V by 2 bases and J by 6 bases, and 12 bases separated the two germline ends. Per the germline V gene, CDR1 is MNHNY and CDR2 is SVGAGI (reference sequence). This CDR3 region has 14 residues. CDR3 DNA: TGTGCCAGCAGTTACCTTACTCCCGCGGATACGCAGTATTTT. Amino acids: CASSYLTPADTQYF.

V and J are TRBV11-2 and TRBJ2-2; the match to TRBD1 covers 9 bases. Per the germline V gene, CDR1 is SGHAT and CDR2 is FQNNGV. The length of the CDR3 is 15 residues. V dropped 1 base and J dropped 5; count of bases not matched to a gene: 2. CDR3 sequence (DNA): TGTGCCAGCAGCTTAGGGACAGGGGATACCGGGGAGCTGTTTTTT. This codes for CASSLGTGDTGELFF.

CDR3 sequence reads: CASRMTGVGGQPQHF. In DNA, the CDR3 is TGTGCCAGCAGGATGACAGGGGTCGGGGGGCAGCCCCAGCATTTT. This chain links TRBV28 with TRBJ1-5, with TRBD1 matching over 8 bases. The CDR3 has 15 residues. CDR1 MDHEN and CDR2 SYDVKM come from the germline V gene. Germline trimming cut 6 bases from V and 7 bases from J; bases unmatched to any gene: 11.

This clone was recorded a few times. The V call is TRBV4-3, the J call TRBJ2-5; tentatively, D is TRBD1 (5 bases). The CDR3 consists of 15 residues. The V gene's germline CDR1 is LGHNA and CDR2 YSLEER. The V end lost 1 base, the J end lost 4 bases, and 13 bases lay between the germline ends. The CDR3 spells CASSQASGLGETQYF. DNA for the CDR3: TGCGCCAGCAGCCAAGCCTCAGGGCTGGGAGAGACCCAGTACTTC.

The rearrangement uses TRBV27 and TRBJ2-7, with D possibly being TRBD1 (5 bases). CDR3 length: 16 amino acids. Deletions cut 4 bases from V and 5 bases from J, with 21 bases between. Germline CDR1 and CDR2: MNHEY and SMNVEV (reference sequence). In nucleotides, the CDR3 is TGTGCCAGCAGTTCCATCGCGACAGCCTTAGACCACGAGCAGTACTTC. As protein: CASSSIATALDHEQYF.

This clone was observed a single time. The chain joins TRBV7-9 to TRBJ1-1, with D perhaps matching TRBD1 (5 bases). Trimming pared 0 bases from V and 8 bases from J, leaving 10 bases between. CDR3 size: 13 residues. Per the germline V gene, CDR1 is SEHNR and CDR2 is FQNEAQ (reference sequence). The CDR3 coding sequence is TGTGCCAGCAGCTTAGCCTCAGGGCCAGAAGCTTTCTTT. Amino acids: CASSLASGPEAFF.

CDR3 region: CASSLRGGNTEAFF. CDR3 nucleotides: TGTGCCAGCAGTCTCCGGGGAGGGAATACTGAAGCTTTCTTT. J is TRBJ1-1 and V is TRBV27; D unresolved. Germline V gene lookup returns CDR1 MNHEY and CDR2 SMNVEV (reference sequence). Between the trimmed V and J ends, which lost 5 bases and 5 bases, there was a span of 15 bases. CDR3 length: 14 amino acids.

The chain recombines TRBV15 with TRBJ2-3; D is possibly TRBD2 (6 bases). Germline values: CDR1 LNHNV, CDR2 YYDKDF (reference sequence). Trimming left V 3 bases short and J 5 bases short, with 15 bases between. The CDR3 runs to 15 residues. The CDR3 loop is CATSRGGTYQDTQYF. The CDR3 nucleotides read TGTGCCACCAGCAGGGGCGGGACCTATCAAGATACGCAGTATTTT.